The next 9 T cell receptor beta chains were all read from a single sample in a study of T cell responses to AZD1222 COVID-19 vaccine. The method was immunoSEQ multiplex PCR; TCRdb's version includes in-frame clones alone and lacks a portion of them. This sample has approximately 110,000 clones; 70% to 90% occur once, and the top ten carry 4.2%. This specimen consisted of peripheral blood, obtained on day 0 of AZD1222 vaccination. These receptors originate from an adult in good health.

This clone was recorded only once. The J gene is TRBJ1-2, the V gene TRBV29-1, with 9 bases identical to TRBD1. CDR1 and CDR2 from the germline V gene are SQVTM and ANQGSEA. Trimming took 4 bases from V and 8 from J; bases not matched to a gene: 8. CDR3 length equals 13 residues. The CDR3: CSVVGQGSWGYTF. In nucleotides, the CDR3 is TGCAGCGTTGTCGGACAGGGGAGCTGGGGCTACACCTTC.

The chain is built from TRBV18 and TRBJ2-7, with D possibly being TRBD1 (5 bases). CDR1 and CDR2 (germline): KGHSH, LQKENI. The ends were cut back, 8 bases at V and 2 bases at J, with 16 bases in the middle. The CDR3 consists of 14 residues. The CDR3 DNA follows: TGTGCCAGCCAACCCGGCCCAGGGACCTACGAGCAGTACTTC. Translated, it gives CASQPGPGTYEQYF.

This sequence joins TRBV5-4 and TRBJ1-1; 7 nucleotides line up with TRBD1. CDR3 size: 16 residues. The V gene's germline CDR1 is SGHNT and CDR2 YYREEE (reference sequence). The V gene end was trimmed by 1 base and the J gene end by 5 bases; junction bases not matched to a gene: 11. The CDR3 DNA reads TGTGCCAGCAGCTTGCCCTACGGGACAGCGGGAACTGAAGCTTTCTTT. It yields the protein CASSLPYGTAGTEAFF.

The chain combines TRBV6-5 with TRBJ1-1, with 7 bases lining up with TRBD1. CDR3 size: 15 residues. The junction had 8 bases not matched to a gene; V was cut back by 7 bases and J by 0 bases. Germline assignment: CDR1 MNHEY and CDR2 SVGAGI. CDR3 DNA: TGTGCCAGCACCCCCCGGGACAGAGTGAACACTGAAGCTTTCTTT. It specifies CASTPRDRVNTEAFF.

The V gene is TRBV2, the J gene TRBJ1-1, with D unresolved. Germline values: CDR1 SNHLY, CDR2 FYNNEI. V shed 11 bases and J shed 7 bases, with 20 bases lying between them. The CDR3 contains 13 residues. In DNA, the CDR3 is TGTGCCGAGAGTGAGTCGGGGAGAGGTGAAGCTTTCTTT. It is translated as CAESESGRGEAFF.

V and J are TRBV15 and TRBJ2-3, with 7 bases lining up with TRBD2. With V trimmed by 1 base and J by 4 bases, 2 bases remained unmatched. The CDR3 has 14 residues. Germline CDR1 LNHNV, CDR2 YYDKDF (reference sequence). CDR3 bases: TGTGCCACCAGCAGAGGTGGGGGGGCAGATACGCAGTATTTT. This codes for CATSRGGGADTQYF.

This clone was picked up a small number of times. V and J are TRBV7-9 and TRBJ1-2; D is undetermined. The V and J ends lost 5 bases and 6 bases respectively, with 10 bases between them. The germline V gene has CDR1 SEHNR and CDR2 FQNEAQ (reference sequence). The CDR3 runs 12 residues. CDR3 sequence: CASSRTENGYTF. In DNA form, the CDR3 reads TGTGCCAGCAGCCGGACCGAAAATGGCTACACCTTC.

The chain employs TRBV11-2 and TRBJ1-1; weak D call: TRBD1 (6 bases). CDR1 and CDR2 (germline): SGHAT, FQNNGV. Trimming removed 5 bases from V and 11 bases from J, with 27 bases in between. This CDR3 has 16 amino acids. The CDR3 loop reads CASSPRGGGQSQGAFF. The CDR3 DNA sequence: TGTGCCAGCAGCCCACGCGGAGGGGGGCAGAGTCAGGGCGCTTTCTTT.

This chain joins TRBV6-2 or TRBV6-3 and TRBJ1-2; 7 bases align to TRBD1. The germline V gene has CDR1 MNHEY and CDR2 SVGEGT. V dropped 2 bases and J dropped 5; count of bases not matched to a gene: 14. CDR3 length: 17 amino acids. The CDR3 nucleotides are TGTGCCAGCAGTTACGGGACAGTCAATCGACTTCTGTATGGCTACACCTTC. As protein: CASSYGTVNRLLYGYTF.